This T cell receptor beta chain was recovered during a study of OX40 agonist ivuxolimab in advanced cancers. The table came from immunoSEQ multiplex PCR; TCRdb's copy has only in-frame clones and leaves some out. The data contain over 45,000 clones, less than 85% of them seen just once; the ten biggest clones take up about 1.9%. Prior autoimmune disease or systemic immunosuppression barred patients. Peripheral blood came from all dose cohorts at three timepoints. The receptor was isolated from an adult with an advanced solid tumor such as melanoma, head and neck, liver or kidney cancer. The material was CD4+ or CD8+ T cells sorted from blood, obtained in a trial of the OX40 agonist ivuxolimab.

The CDR3 spells CASSFGASTEAFF. Written as DNA, the CDR3 is TGTGCCAGCAGTTTCGGAGCGTCCACTGAAGCTTTCTTT. The J gene is TRBJ1-1, the V gene TRBV28; no firm D call. In germline, CDR1 is MDHEN, CDR2 SYDVKM. The CDR3 sequence is 13 residues long. Trimming took off 3 bases at V and 4 bases at J, with 9 bases between the two ends.